The subject of this entry is one T cell receptor (beta chain). Germline V gene data show CDR1 as LGHNA and CDR2 as YSLEER. The CDR3 is made up of 17 amino acids. Trimming cost V 2 bases and J 8 bases; bases outside gene matches: 14. These data belong to a study of identical twins. A universal primer site was created by template switching, with the cDNA bearing unique molecular identifiers. TCRdb redid the calling of the 5' RACE reads with MiXCR, one entry per CDR3 protein. The profile shows about 790,000 distinct CDR3 sequences, 15% to 20% of them singletons. The sample was also linked to a second study, of T cells expressing NK-cell markers. That paper notes: In sorted CD3+CD56+NKG2C+, CD3+CD56+NKG2C- and CD3+CD56-NKG2C+ T cells, TCR beta repertoires were obtained.

Input material: PBMCs. The sequence came from a woman between 18 and 29 years old in good health. The gene calls are TRBV4-3 and TRBJ2-3; 9 bases match TRBD2. CDR3 sequence reads: CASSQTLAGDPTGTQYF. Written as DNA, the CDR3 is TGCGCCAGCAGCCAAACATTAGCGGGGGATCCAACGGGTACGCAGTATTTT.